This T cell receptor (beta chain) was found in a study of blood T cell repertoires in COVID-19. A note on this clone: The sample has other DNA sequences that encode this CDR3 too.

Sequencing was performed with immunoSEQ multiplex PCR; in TCRdb, only in-frame clones are kept and a portion is missing. The top ten clones hold approximately 1.1% of a sample with some 150,000 clones, around 83% of them seen once. V shed 2 bases and J 2 bases; nucleotides not matched to a gene: 6. The CDR3 runs 17 residues. The germline V gene has CDR1 KGHSH and CDR2 LQKENI. This clonotype was sampled from a man in his forties with acute or convalescent COVID-19. This chain connects TRBV18 to TRBJ2-5; 12 bases align to TRBD2. Sequenced sample: peripheral blood. CDR3: CASSPTLTSGGQETQYF. The CDR3 nucleotides are TGTGCCAGCTCACCAACCCTGACTAGCGGGGGACAAGAGACCCAGTACTTC.